The T cell receptor (beta chain) described here comes from a study of blood T cell repertoires in COVID-19. Study-wide context: From the United States, Italy and Spain came samples of acute and convalescent COVID-19. Sample material is recorded as cDNA or gDNA derived from T cells, B-cell-depleted T cells, or PBMCs.

Per the original methods: Amplified reference gene primers provided the basis for estimating nucleated cell counts. The data were produced by immunoSEQ multiplex PCR, yet TCRdb's version contains in-frame clones alone and is incomplete. D and trimming were read from the DNA, whereas the V and J calls and clone size are those reported in that table. The table has approximately 330,000 clones, roughly 86% seen once. V dropped 4 bases and J dropped 5 bases, with 18 bases sitting between them. The V gene's germline CDR1 is MNHEY and CDR2 SVGEGT. The CDR3 totals 15 residues. It was during active infection that Seattle patients were enrolled and then longitudinally followed.

The receptor was derived from a man in his thirties or forties with COVID-19, enrolled during active disease. Sequencing used peripheral blood. The chain recombines TRBV6-2 or TRBV6-3 with TRBJ2-7, with D perhaps matching TRBD2 (6 bases). The CDR3: CASSFGGSPLDEQYF. The CDR3 DNA reads TGTGCCAGCAGTTTTGGGGGGAGCCCTCTGGACGAGCAGTACTTC.